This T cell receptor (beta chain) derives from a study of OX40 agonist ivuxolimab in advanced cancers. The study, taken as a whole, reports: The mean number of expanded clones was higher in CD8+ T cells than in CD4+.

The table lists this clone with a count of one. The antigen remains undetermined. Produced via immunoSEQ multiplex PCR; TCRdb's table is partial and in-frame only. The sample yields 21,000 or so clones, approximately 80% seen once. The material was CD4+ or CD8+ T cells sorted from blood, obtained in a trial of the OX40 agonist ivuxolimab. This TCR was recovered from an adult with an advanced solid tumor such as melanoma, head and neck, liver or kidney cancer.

Written as DNA, the CDR3 is TGTGCCAGCAGTGAATGGGACAGGGCTGAAAAACTGTTTTTT. Protein product: CASSEWDRAEKLFF. J is TRBJ1-4 and V is TRBV2; TRBD1 aligns across 9 bases. The length of the CDR3 is 14 residues. V dropped 2 bases and J dropped 7; count of bases not matched to a gene: 2. The germline gives CDR1 SNHLY, CDR2 FYNNEI.